This passage covers 19 T cell receptor beta chains from one sample sequenced in a study of blood T cell repertoires in COVID-19. This table comes from immunoSEQ multiplex PCR, and its TCRdb copy is limited to in-frame clones, with some not included. The top ten hold over 6% of the sample, which has hundreds of thousands of clones, roughly 87% seen once. The sequencing input was PBMCs or T cells enriched from blood (not recorded which). The receptors shown here come from a woman aged 40 to 49 who had recovered from COVID-19.

The chain links TRBV7-2 to TRBJ2-2; 12 bases are shared with TRBD1. V lost 1 base to trimming and J lost 7 bases; unmatched junction nucleotides: 7. The germline CDR1 and CDR2 sequences are SGHTA and FQGNSA. The CDR3 contains 17 residues. CDR3 protein: CASSLVGTGGLGGELFF. DNA of the CDR3: TGTGCCAGCAGCTTAGTGGGGACAGGGGGCTTGGGCGGGGAGCTGTTTTTT.

This chain uses TRBV5-4 with TRBJ2-5; possibly TRBD2 for D (5 bases). CDR3 length: 14 amino acids. V lost 4 bases, J lost 1 base, and 11 bases lay in between. Germline-derived CDR1 and CDR2 are SGHNT and YYREEE (reference sequence). Here the CDR3 DNA reads TGTGCCAGCAGCCCGGGGAATTCCCAAGAGACCCAGTACTTC. It is translated as CASSPGNSQETQYF.

The V gene is TRBV7-2, the J gene TRBJ2-7, with 9 bases fitting TRBD2. V lost 6 bases and J lost 3; bases outside the gene matches: 3. From germline, CDR1 is SGHTA and CDR2 FQGNSA. The CDR3 is 13 residues long. For the CDR3, the DNA is TGTGCCAGCAGAAAAGCGGGGGGCTACGAGCAGTACTTC. Translating it yields CASRKAGGYEQYF.

With regard to this clone: Other DNA sequences in this specimen translate into the identical CDR3. The J gene is TRBJ2-2, the V gene TRBV7-6, with TRBD1 matching 9 bases. The germline V gene has CDR1 SGHVS and CDR2 FNYEAQ. V dropped 5 bases and J dropped 1; count of bases not matched to a gene: 2. The CDR3 extends over 15 amino acids. This chain's CDR3 is CASSLGQGNTGELFF. In DNA form, the CDR3 reads TGTGCCAGCAGCCTGGGACAGGGGAACACCGGGGAGCTGTTTTTT.

The chain has TRBV7-2 and TRBJ2-7; TRBD2 matches 9 bases. Per germline, CDR1 SGHTA and CDR2 FQGNSA. V dropped 4 bases and J dropped 4; count of bases not matched to a gene: 11. The CDR3 has 16 residues. DNA for the CDR3: TGTGCCAGCAGCTATAGCGGGAGATCTAAGTCATACGAGCAGTACTTC. Amino acid sequence: CASSYSGRSKSYEQYF.

As concerns this clone: Additional DNA sequences in this sample encode the identical CDR3. The chain carries TRBV27 and TRBJ1-2, with D unresolved. The CDR3 has 13 residues. Germline V gene data show CDR1 as MNHEY and CDR2 as SMNVEV (reference sequence). V was shortened by 6 bases and J by 2 bases, with 10 bases between the two germline ends. The CDR3 region has the DNA TGTGCCAGCAGACGGACGGGAAACTATGGCTACACCTTC. Its protein product is CASRRTGNYGYTF.

The sample holds one count of this clone. The rearrangement uses TRBV2 and TRBJ1-2; D gene ambiguous. This CDR3 region has 15 residues. Germline CDR1 and CDR2: SNHLY and FYNNEI. The V and J ends lost 6 bases and 0 bases respectively, with 14 bases between them. As DNA, the CDR3 is TGTGCCAGCAGCCGTTGGGAGAAGTCTAACTATGGCTACACCTTC. This sequence encodes CASSRWEKSNYGYTF. Complete variable domain (other parts from reference TRBV2 and TRBJ1-2): EPEVTQTPSHQVTQMGQEVILRCVPISNHLYFYWYRQILGQKVEFLVSFYNNEISEKSEIFDDQFSVERPDGSNFTLKIRSTKLEDSAMYFCASSRWEKSNYGYTFGSGTRLTVV.

The V call is TRBV2, the J call TRBJ1-1, with 9 bases identical to TRBD1. V shed 6 bases, J shed 0 bases, and the junction held 2 bases outside the gene matches. The CDR3 is 14 residues long. Germline V gives CDR1 SNHLY, CDR2 FYNNEI. The CDR3 here is CASRRQGVNTEAFF. CDR3 DNA: TGTGCCAGCAGACGACAGGGGGTGAACACTGAAGCTTTCTTT.

The V call is TRBV6-5, the J call TRBJ1-4; 10 positions agree with TRBD1. The CDR3 is 15 residues long. Germline values: CDR1 MNHEY, CDR2 SVGAGI. V dropped 5 bases and J dropped 8; count of bases not matched to a gene: 8. The CDR3 DNA is TGTGCCAGCAGTCAGGGGACAGGGGTGGGGGAAAAACTGTTTTTT. Its protein is CASSQGTGVGEKLFF.

The V call is TRBV28, the J call TRBJ2-1; 11 nucleotides align to TRBD2. CDR1 and CDR2 from the germline V gene are MDHEN and SYDVKM. CDR3 length: 18 residues. V lost 6 bases and J lost 8; bases outside the gene matches: 18. In nucleotides, the CDR3 is TGTGCCAGCAGGGCGCCATCCCGCACTAGCGGGAGTTTCCATGAGCAGTTCTTC. Translating gives CASRAPSRTSGSFHEQFF.

The gene calls are TRBV28 and TRBJ1-2, with TRBD1 as a possible D gene (5 bases). Germline V lookup: CDR1 MDHEN, CDR2 SYDVKM. Deletions cut 8 bases from V and 4 bases from J, with 14 bases between. CDR3 size: 13 residues. CDR3 DNA: TGTGCCAGCTCCGGGGGAGATCTCTATGGCTACACCTTC. Its translation: CASSGGDLYGYTF.

Worth noting for this clone: At one boundary the junction diverges from the germline segment, which might be a read error. The rearrangement links TRBV7-7 to TRBJ1-4; D is ambiguous. This CDR3 contains 13 residues. Germline V lookup: CDR1 SSHAT, CDR2 FNYEAQ (reference sequence). The CDR3 loop reads CASSLVVNEKLFF. CDR3 coding DNA: TGTGCTAGCAGCTTAGTAGTGAATGAAAAACTGTTTTTT.

In this sample, this clone turned up once. The chain uses TRBV19 and TRBJ2-7, with a possible D match to TRBD2 (5 bases). Germline lookup yields CDR1 LNHDA and CDR2 SQIVND (reference sequence). The CDR3 contains 16 residues. Trimming pared 6 bases from V and 1 base from J, leaving 19 bases between. For the CDR3, the DNA is TGTGCCAGTAGCCTTCGACTAACTGGGCGTTCCTACGAGCAGTACTTC. Translation: CASSLRLTGRSYEQYF.

The chain joins TRBV9 to TRBJ2-1; D not resolved. Germline CDR1 SGDLS, CDR2 YYNGEE. Trimming stripped 1 base from V and 10 bases from J, with 15 bases between. There are 14 residues in the CDR3. CDR3 nucleotides: TGTGCCAGCAGCGTAAACCCTCTCTCTAGGGAGCAGTTCTTC. Protein: CASSVNPLSREQFF.

The chain's CDR3 is CARGPGRLTTGELFF. The CDR3 DNA reads TGTGCCAGAGGCCCAGGGCGGTTGACCACCGGGGAGCTGTTTTTT. The chain carries TRBV2 and TRBJ2-2, with a possible D match to TRBD1 (5 bases). Germline V gene lookup returns CDR1 SNHLY and CDR2 FYNNEI. The CDR3 runs 15 residues. Trimming removed 9 bases at V and 4 bases at J, with 18 bases between.

The gene calls are TRBV28 and TRBJ1-6; D is perhaps TRBD1 (6 bases). Trimming pared 6 bases from V and 9 bases from J, leaving 18 bases between. Germline assignment: CDR1 MDHEN and CDR2 SYDVKM. This CDR3 has 15 residues. The DNA for the CDR3 is TGTGCCAGCAGCCCAGGACAGATCCACAGTTCACCCCTCCACTTT. Its translation is CASSPGQIHSSPLHF.

The V and J genes are TRBV1 and TRBJ2-1; the D segment call TRBD2 is taken from the table without a DNA check. TRBV1 is tagged as a pseudogene. This CDR3 is built from 19 residues. This chain's CDR3 is CTSSRRLGGPQRSYNEQFF. Written as DNA, the CDR3 is TGCACCAGCAGCCGTCGACTAGGAGGACCCCAGCGCTCCTACAATGAGCAGTTCTTC.

DNA for the CDR3: TGTGCCAGCAGACTAGCGCCGAACAATGAGCAGTTCTTC. Translating it yields CASRLAPNNEQFF. The chain is built from TRBV27 and TRBJ2-1; 7 bases map to TRBD2. V gave up 6 bases and J gave up 5 bases; unmatched junction bases: 4. In germline, CDR1 is MNHEY, CDR2 SMNVEV (reference sequence). There are 13 residues in the CDR3.

V gene TRBV18 combines with J gene TRBJ1-6; tentatively, D is TRBD1 (6 bases). This CDR3 comprises 14 residues. The V gene's germline CDR1 is KGHSH and CDR2 LQKENI. The V gene lost 2 bases and the J gene lost 6 bases, with 8 bases spanning the gap. This CDR3 is CASSPWGRNSPLHF. The CDR3 coding sequence is TGTGCCAGCTCACCATGGGGGCGTAATTCACCCCTCCACTTT.